One and the same sample provided the 17 T cell receptor beta chains below, sequenced in a study of OX40 agonist ivuxolimab in advanced cancers. The protocol was immunoSEQ multiplex PCR, while the TCRdb copy is restricted to in-frame clones and leaves out a portion. The sample lists fewer than 90,000 clones, about 87% seen once, with about 2.6% in the top ten. This sample comprised CD4+ or CD8+ T cells sorted from blood, obtained in a trial of the OX40 agonist ivuxolimab. Source of these receptors: an adult with an advanced solid tumor such as melanoma, head and neck, liver or kidney cancer.

This chain connects TRBV6-5 to TRBJ1-1; the D gene is possibly TRBD1 (5 bases). The CDR3 loop spans 16 amino acids. Germline V gives CDR1 MNHEY, CDR2 SVGAGI. V was clipped by 0 bases and J by 8 bases, with 19 bases between them. CDR3 sequence: CASSYSLGGGAGEAFF. The CDR3 DNA reads TGTGCCAGCAGTTACTCGCTTGGAGGAGGGGCAGGGGAAGCTTTCTTT.

This chain links TRBV7-2 with TRBJ1-4; the D gene is possibly TRBD1 (5 bases). Per the germline V gene, CDR1 is SGHTA and CDR2 is FQGNSA. V lost 5 bases and J lost 5, with 12 bases in between. The CDR3 covers 14 residues. The DNA for the CDR3 is TGTGCCAGCAGCCGGGGCGGATGGAATGAAAAACTGTTTTTT. This codes for CASSRGGWNEKLFF.

This clone showed up just a few times. The sample has other DNA sequences that encode this CDR3 too. The V call is TRBV2, the J call TRBJ1-2; D call uncertain. Germline loops: CDR1 SNHLY, CDR2 FYNNEI. CDR3 length: 13 amino acids. V lost 6 bases, J lost 1 base, and 9 bases lay in between. The DNA of the CDR3 is TGTGCCAGCAGCTTGTATGGTAACTATGGCTACACCTTC. Translating it yields CASSLYGNYGYTF.

The chain is built from TRBV7-2 and TRBJ1-2; weak D call: TRBD1 (5 bases). The germline gives CDR1 SGHTA, CDR2 FQGNSA. The V end lost 5 bases, the J end lost 5 bases, and 12 bases lay between the germline ends. The CDR3 sequence is 13 residues long. CDR3 coding DNA: TGTGCCAGCAGCCCGACAGAAAGATATGGCTACACCTTC. As protein: CASSPTERYGYTF.

The V call is TRBV9, the J call TRBJ2-3, with D unresolved. Germline CDR1 and CDR2: SGDLS and YYNGEE. The CDR3 is made up of 16 amino acids. V was trimmed by 0 bases and J by 2 bases, leaving 13 bases between them. CDR3 protein: CASSVVPELPTDTQYF. CDR3 nucleotide sequence: TGTGCCAGCAGCGTAGTACCAGAACTGCCCACAGATACGCAGTATTTT.

The chain links TRBV4-1 to TRBJ1-5, with a weak D call TRBD1 (5 bases). CDR1 is MGHRA, CDR2 YSYEKL, per germline. The germline V and J ends were trimmed by 3 bases and 0 bases, with 12 bases remaining between them. The CDR3 sequence is 16 residues long. As DNA, the CDR3 is TGCGCCAGCAGCCATGACAGACAGTATAGCAATCAGCCCCAGCATTTT. Its translation: CASSHDRQYSNQPQHF.

V usage is TRBV30 and J usage is TRBJ1-6; D is unresolved. V gave up 0 bases and J gave up 8 bases, with 2 bases separating them. This CDR3 is built from 11 residues. The germline CDR1 and CDR2 sequences are GTSNPN and SVGIG (reference sequence). This CDR3 reads CAWSVDSPLHF. The CDR3 DNA follows: TGTGCCTGGAGTGTTGATTCACCCCTCCACTTT.

V is TRBV28 and J is TRBJ2-7, with D uncertain. This CDR3 has 12 residues. V shed 10 bases and J shed 0 bases, with 10 bases lying between them. From germline, CDR1 is MDHEN and CDR2 SYDVKM. In DNA form, the CDR3 reads TGTGCCATCCCGGCCTGCTCCTACGAGCAGTACGTC. It is translated as CAIPACSYEQYV.

The chain couples TRBV9 to TRBJ1-2, with D perhaps matching TRBD1 (5 bases). This CDR3 is built from 14 residues. Trimming took 0 bases from V and 0 from J, leaving 6 bases between them. Per the germline V gene, CDR1 is SGDLS and CDR2 is YYNGEE. The CDR3 nucleotides are TGTGCCAGCAGCGTAGGACAGACTAACTATGGCTACACCTTC. Its protein product is CASSVGQTNYGYTF.

This rearrangement joins TRBV7-9 to TRBJ1-3; no clear D gene. The CDR3 length is 13 residues. Per the germline V gene, CDR1 is SEHNR and CDR2 is FQNEAQ (reference sequence). Trimming took off 7 bases at V and 0 bases at J, with 7 bases between the two ends. CDR3 in amino acids: CASISLSGNTIYF. In nucleotides, the CDR3 is TGTGCCAGCATCTCCCTCTCTGGAAACACCATATATTTT.

Concerning this clone itself: Within the sample, other DNA sequences also encode this same CDR3. The chain combines TRBV20-1 with TRBJ1-2; D unresolved. In germline, CDR1 is DFQATT, CDR2 SNEGSKA (reference sequence). V dropped 6 bases and J dropped 2 bases, with 7 bases sitting between them. The CDR3 totals 11 residues. CDR3 in amino acids: CSASVNYGYTF. CDR3 in DNA: TGCAGTGCATCAGTGAACTATGGCTACACCTTC.

This chain uses TRBV4-2 with TRBJ1-2; 7 bases are a match to TRBD1. CDR1 is LGHNA and CDR2 is YNFKEQ in the germline V gene. The trim removed 5 bases at V and 0 bases at J, leaving 6 bases unmatched. This CDR3 is 15 amino acids long. The CDR3 is CASSERQGSNYGYTF. Here the CDR3 DNA reads TGTGCCAGCAGCGAACGACAGGGATCTAACTATGGCTACACCTTC.

In its sample, this clone was seen a few times. The chain combines TRBV6-1 with TRBJ1-2; D may be TRBD1 (5 bases). The CDR3 has 12 amino acids. The germline gives CDR1 MNHNS, CDR2 SASEGT. V gave up 3 bases and J gave up 9 bases, with 11 bases separating them. The CDR3 DNA sequence: TGTGCCAGCAGTGAGGGGGAGTCTCGCTACACCTTC. This gives the protein CASSEGESRYTF.

The chain employs TRBV7-2 and TRBJ2-7, with TRBD2 matching 9 bases. V lost 6 bases, J lost 0 bases, and 6 bases stayed unmatched. CDR1 SGHTA and CDR2 FQGNSA come from the germline V gene. CDR3 size: 15 residues. The CDR3 DNA follows: TGTGCCAGCAGAGCGGGGCGGGGGGGCTCCTACGAGCAGTACTTC. Encoded protein: CASRAGRGGSYEQYF. The complete variable domain, with remaining parts taken from reference TRBV7-2 and TRBJ2-7, reads GAGVSQSPSNKVTEKGKDVELRCDPISGHTALYWYRQSLGQGLEFLIYFQGNSAPDKSGLPSDRFSAERTGGSVSTLTIQRTQQEDSAVYLCASRAGRGGSYEQYFGPGTRLTVT.

This rearrangement joins TRBV5-5 to TRBJ1-2; D uncertain. This CDR3 comprises 14 residues. The germline V gene has CDR1 SGHKS and CDR2 YYEKEE (reference sequence). V lost 4 bases and J lost 2, with 12 bases in between. CDR3 sequence (DNA): TGTGCCAGCAGCGCTATCGGGGAGAACTATGGCTACACCTTC. Protein sequence: CASSAIGENYGYTF.

The rearrangement links TRBV6-6 to TRBJ1-1; D call uncertain. Germline V CDR1 and CDR2: MNHNY, SVGAGI (reference sequence). Trimming removed 7 bases from V and 2 bases from J, with 11 bases in between. The CDR3 covers 13 residues. The CDR3 DNA is TGTGCCAGCATCCTTCAGCGAAACACTGAAGCTTTCTTT. Encoded protein: CASILQRNTEAFF.

In its sample, this clone was seen a few times. The chain employs TRBV19 and TRBJ2-2; 8 nucleotides line up with TRBD1. The CDR3 runs to 15 residues. Losses at the gene ends were 4 bases for V and 6 bases for J; bases not matched to a gene: 7. Germline V gene sequence: CDR1 LNHDA, CDR2 SQIVND (reference sequence). CDR3 in DNA: TGTGCCAGTAGTACCCCAGGGGGCGCGGCCGGGGAGCTGTTTTTT. As protein: CASSTPGGAAGELFF.